This T cell receptor beta chain was sequenced during a study of blood T cell repertoires in COVID-19. Overall study context: The United States, Italy and Spain were the sources of the acute and convalescent COVID-19 samples. Nucleic acid was either cDNA or gDNA, and it came from T cells, B-cell-depleted T cells, or PBMCs.

The CDR3 covers 13 residues. Trimming took 2 bases from V and 4 from J, leaving 7 bases between them. The germline CDR1 and CDR2 sequences are SGHDT and YYEEEE. Source study methods: Using reference gene primer amplification, nucleated cell counts were estimated. Sequencing was performed with immunoSEQ multiplex PCR; in TCRdb, only in-frame clones are kept and a portion is missing. From that table come the V and J calls and clone size; the DNA was used to work out D and trimming. This sample has around 26,000 clones, with 70% to 90% found just once. The origin of this receptor is a human donor with active COVID-19. The donor label of this sample is uncertain. The sequenced sample was peripheral blood. The chain uses TRBV5-6 and TRBJ1-5; the D is unclear. The CDR3 DNA sequence: TGTGCCAGCAGCTTCAGGATAAATCAGCCCCAGCATTTT. Protein: CASSFRINQPQHF.